These 30 T cell receptor beta chains came from one sample sequenced in a study of response to subunit inactivated influenza vaccine listed by TCRdb under 2018. The library came from RT-PCR. These reads were obtained on an Illumina HiSeq 2500. TCRdb passed the public sequencing reads through fastp at Q25 and MiXCR, retaining productive beta sequences. Each entry merges the rows of one CDR3 protein and shows their most common DNA and genes. The sample profile shows 500,000 or so distinct CDR3 sequences; 16% of them were found once. The ten largest clones represent over 2.5% of the sample. The specimen comprised CD4+ T cells sorted from PBMCs, sampled 23 months after vaccination. The receptors shown here come from a man aged 45 to 70 who received an inactivated influenza vaccine. Donor details come from another sample of the same person, matched by shared clones.

This clonotype came up a few times. The chain has TRBV7-8 and TRBJ1-5; D is unresolved. CDR3 length: 13 amino acids. V lost 5 bases, J lost 7 bases, and 12 bases lay in between. Germline CDR1 is SGHVS and CDR2 is FQNEAQ. As DNA, the CDR3 is TGTGCCAGCAGCGGCACCCCGGCCCAGCCCCAGCATTTT. It codes for CASSGTPAQPQHF.

The V call is TRBV20-1, the J call TRBJ2-3; D not certain. This CDR3 has 11 amino acids. Germline lookup yields CDR1 DFQATT and CDR2 SNEGSKA (reference sequence). Trimming cost V 4 bases and J 7 bases, with 9 bases left between them. The CDR3 DNA sequence: TGCAGTGCTAATGACGGATATACGCAGTATTTT. Its protein product is CSANDGYTQYF.

This chain joins TRBV5-1 and TRBJ2-2; 8 bases match TRBD1. Germline CDR1 SGHRS, CDR2 YFSETQ. This CDR3 contains 15 residues. Trimming at V came to 4 bases and at J to 6 bases, leaving 8 bases not matched to a gene. The CDR3 bases are TGCGCCAGCAGCCCTGACAGGGGTTACTCCGGGGAGCTGTTTTTT. Protein sequence: CASSPDRGYSGELFF.

This clonotype appeared a few times. This chain connects TRBV28 to TRBJ2-3, with 16 bases lining up with TRBD2. The CDR3 length is 16 residues. The germline CDR1 and CDR2 sequences are MDHEN and SYDVKM. The CDR3 region has the DNA TGTGCTTGGGGACTAGCGGGAGGGTTCGGCACAGATACGCAGTATTTT. This sequence encodes CAWGLAGGFGTDTQYF.

The CDR3 sequence: CASSPGTNNEQFF. In nucleotides, the CDR3 is TGTGCCAGCAGCCCTGGGACCAACAATGAGCAGTTCTTC. The chain uses TRBV5-4 and TRBJ2-1; D may correspond to TRBD1 or TRBD2 (5 bases each). The CDR3 runs to 13 residues. The V end was cut by 4 bases, the J end by 5 bases, with 10 bases between. CDR1 and CDR2 (germline): SGHNT, YYREEE (reference sequence).

The CDR3 sequence is CASSLVRGFGNTEAFF. The CDR3 DNA follows: TGTGCCAGCAGCTTAGTGAGGGGCTTTGGGAACACTGAAGCTTTCTTT. The chain is built from TRBV7-8 and TRBJ1-1; TRBD1 might be the D (5 bases). Between the trimmed V and J ends, which lost 1 base and 1 base, there was a span of 13 bases. This CDR3 comprises 16 residues. Germline V gene sequence: CDR1 SGHVS, CDR2 FQNEAQ.

This clonotype occurred a few times. This chain connects TRBV20-1 to TRBJ2-3; D perhaps matches TRBD1 (5 bases). The germline V gene encodes CDR1 DFQATT and CDR2 SNEGSKA (reference sequence). CDR3 length: 14 amino acids. V lost 3 bases and J lost 2, with 12 bases in between. The CDR3 is CSASWGGYTDTQYF. Here the CDR3 DNA reads TGCAGTGCTAGTTGGGGCGGTTACACAGATACGCAGTATTTT.

The table lists this clonotype with a few counts. This chain connects TRBV12-3 or TRBV12-4 to TRBJ1-1; 8 bases map to TRBD1. CDR3 size: 14 residues. Germline trimming cut 6 bases from V and 1 base from J; bases unmatched to any gene: 4. CDR3 coding DNA: TGTGCCAGCAGCAGGACAGGGTCGAACACTGAAGCTTTCTTT. Protein: CASSRTGSNTEAFF.

The J gene is TRBJ1-2, the V gene TRBV4-1, with D maybe TRBD1 (5 bases). Germline loops: CDR1 MGHRA, CDR2 YSYEKL. V lost 1 base and J 0 bases, leaving 15 bases between the germline ends. The CDR3 contains 17 residues. CDR3 DNA sequence: TGCGCCAGCAGCCAAGTGTCCAGGGCGGACGCTAACTATGGCTACACCTTC. Translated: CASSQVSRADANYGYTF.

This clonotype was observed a few times. V is TRBV20-1 and J is TRBJ2-1, with 9 bases identical to TRBD2. CDR3 length: 16 residues. CDR1 and CDR2 (germline): DFQATT, SNEGSKA (reference sequence). The junction had 10 bases not matched to a gene; V was cut back by 7 bases and J by 0 bases. CDR3 in DNA: TGCAGTGTAGGATTAGCGGGAGTTTACTCCTACAATGAGCAGTTCTTC. Translated, it gives CSVGLAGVYSYNEQFF.

There are many counts of this clonotype. This rearrangement joins TRBV9 to TRBJ2-3, with D unclear. Trimming shortened V by 0 bases and J by 2 bases, and 4 bases separated the two germline ends. CDR1 SGDLS and CDR2 YYNGEE come from the germline V gene. This CDR3 has 13 amino acids. CDR3 amino acids: CASSVGVTDTQYF. In nucleotides, the CDR3 is TGTGCCAGCAGCGTAGGGGTCACAGATACGCAGTATTTT.

Only a few counts were recorded for this clonotype. This chain links TRBV20-1 with TRBJ2-7; the match to TRBD2 covers 8 bases. After removal of 4 bases from V and 3 bases from J, the junction contained 8 bases not matched to a gene. Germline V gives CDR1 DFQATT, CDR2 SNEGSKA (reference sequence). There are 14 residues in the CDR3. The CDR3 reads CSAKRRTSSYEQYF. The DNA for the CDR3 is TGCAGTGCTAAACGAAGGACTAGCAGCTACGAGCAGTACTTC.

In this sample, this clonotype turned up a few times. The chain uses TRBV30 and TRBJ2-1; D tentatively reads TRBD1 or TRBD2 (5 bases each). The CDR3 covers 12 residues. The germline V gene encodes CDR1 GTSNPN and CDR2 SVGIG (reference sequence). V was shortened by 3 bases and J by 6 bases, with 9 bases between the two germline ends. In DNA form, the CDR3 reads TGTGCCTGGAGGGGACCGCCCAATGAGCAGTTCTTC. Translating it yields CAWRGPPNEQFF.

This sequence joins TRBV5-1 and TRBJ2-1; TRBD1 agrees at 10 bases. With 4 bases clipped from V and 5 bases from J, the junction kept 0 bases outside the gene matches. This CDR3 is built from 13 residues. In germline, CDR1 is SGHRS, CDR2 YFSETQ. The CDR3: CASSGTGDNEQFF. The CDR3 DNA reads as TGCGCCAGCAGCGGGACAGGGGACAATGAGCAGTTCTTC.

This clonotype has only a few counts. The chain carries TRBV6-2 or TRBV6-3 and TRBJ1-5; D possibly corresponds to TRBD1 (5 bases). CDR3 length: 18 amino acids. The germline gives CDR1 MNHEY, CDR2 SVGEGT. V was pared by 0 bases and J by 2 bases, with 17 bases between. The CDR3 DNA reads as TGTGCCAGCAGTTACTCGATACAGGCCAGGATTGGCAATCAGCCCCAGCATTTT. Protein sequence: CASSYSIQARIGNQPQHF.

The DNA for the CDR3 is TGCAGTGCCAGGGGGAGTTTGCCAGATACGCAGTATTTT. Translation: CSARGSLPDTQYF. This chain connects TRBV20-1 to TRBJ2-3; 7 nucleotides align to TRBD1. V was clipped by 6 bases and J by 4 bases; unmatched bases: 7. This CDR3 has 13 amino acids. Germline CDR1 DFQATT, CDR2 SNEGSKA (reference sequence).

This clonotype was detected only a few times. The V gene is TRBV5-6, the J gene TRBJ2-6, with 9 bases fitting TRBD1. The length of the CDR3 is 17 residues. Germline V gives CDR1 SGHDT, CDR2 YYEEEE. The ends lost 7 bases at V and 7 bases at J; junction bases unmatched: 15. The CDR3 DNA reads TGTGCCAGCGCTGTGATGGACAGGGGCGTAAGTGCCAACGTCCTGACTTTC. As protein: CASAVMDRGVSANVLTF. Full variable domain (missing parts from reference TRBV5-6 and TRBJ2-6): DAGVTQSPTHLIKTRGQQVTLRCSPKSGHDTVSWYQQALGQGPQFIFQYYEEEERQRGNFPDRFSGHQFPNYSSELNVNALLLGDSALYLCASAVMDRGVSANVLTFGAGSRLTVL.

The rearrangement uses TRBV5-6 and TRBJ1-4; 8 bases are a match to TRBD1. V shed 3 bases and J 6 bases; nucleotides not matched to a gene: 4. Germline assignment: CDR1 SGHDT and CDR2 YYEEEE. This CDR3 has 14 amino acids. This CDR3 is CASSSQGAHEKLFF. The DNA for the CDR3 is TGTGCCAGCAGCTCCCAGGGGGCGCATGAAAAACTGTTTTTT.

This clonotype was recorded a few times. The V and J genes are TRBV7-9 and TRBJ2-5; 7 bases are a match to TRBD1. V shed 7 bases, J shed 0 bases, and the junction held 2 bases outside the gene matches. CDR1 and CDR2 (germline): SEHNR, FQNEAQ (reference sequence). CDR3 length: 13 amino acids. CDR3 amino acids: CASTTGDQETQYF. The CDR3 coding sequence is TGTGCCAGCACCACAGGGGACCAAGAGACCCAGTACTTC. The full variable domain, its missing parts supplied by reference TRBV7-9 and TRBJ2-5, is DTGVSQNPRHKITKRGQNVTFRCDPISEHNRLYWYRQTLGQGPEFLTYFQNEAQLEKSRLLSDRFSAERPKGSFSTLEIQRTEQGDSAMYLCASTTGDQETQYFGPGTRLLVL.

The V call is TRBV5-1, the J call TRBJ2-7, with 8 bases matching TRBD2. J was trimmed by 2 bases and V by 1 base; bases with no gene match: 8. The CDR3 is 16 residues long. Germline V gene lookup returns CDR1 SGHRS and CDR2 YFSETQ. The CDR3 is CASSLMGTSGAYEQYF. The CDR3 DNA is TGCGCCAGCAGCTTGATGGGTACTAGCGGCGCCTACGAGCAGTACTTC. Full variable domain (remainder filled in from reference TRBV5-1 and TRBJ2-7): KAGVTQTPRYLIKTRGQQVTLSCSPISGHRSVSWYQQTPGQGLQFLFEYFSETQRNKGNFPGRFSGRQFSNSRSEMNVSTLELGDSALYLCASSLMGTSGAYEQYFGPGTRLTVT.

V is TRBV20-1 and J is TRBJ2-7, with TRBD2 matching 12 bases. The CDR3 is 15 amino acids. The ends lost 3 bases at V and 4 bases at J; junction bases unmatched: 7. The germline gives CDR1 DFQATT, CDR2 SNEGSKA (reference sequence). The CDR3 nucleotides are TGCAGTGCTAGCGCTAGCGGGAGGGCCTCTTACGAGCAGTACTTC. Its protein is CSASASGRASYEQYF.

The chain joins TRBV29-1 to TRBJ2-5; 9 bases agree with TRBD2. The CDR3 extends over 17 amino acids. The trim removed 0 bases at V and 0 bases at J, leaving 8 bases unmatched. CDR1 is SQVTM, CDR2 ANQGSEA, per germline. The CDR3 loop is CSVEDPARGGNQETQYF. CDR3 in DNA: TGCAGCGTTGAAGATCCCGCGCGGGGGGGGAACCAAGAGACCCAGTACTTC.

In its sample, this clonotype was seen many times. V usage is TRBV7-2 and J usage is TRBJ2-1; the D gene is possibly TRBD2 (5 bases). CDR1 and CDR2 (germline): SGHTA, FQGNSA. Trimming cost V 5 bases and J 7 bases, with 15 bases left between them. CDR3 length equals 14 residues. CDR3 DNA sequence: TGTGCCAGCAGCCCCTCCCCAGCGGTGAATGAGCAGTTCTTC. The encoded protein is CASSPSPAVNEQFF.

The chain uses TRBV11-2 and TRBJ2-3; 7 bases match TRBD2. The CDR3 has 17 residues. CDR1 and CDR2 (germline): SGHAT, FQNNGV. Trimming at V came to 5 bases and at J to 2 bases, leaving 13 bases not matched to a gene. The CDR3 region is CASSQIPPGLTTDTQYF. CDR3 in DNA: TGTGCCAGCAGCCAGATCCCCCCGGGACTAACCACAGATACGCAGTATTTT. Variable domain in full (rest from reference TRBV11-2 and TRBJ2-3): EAGVAQSPRYKIIEKRQSVAFWCNPISGHATLYWYQQILGQGPKLLIQFQNNGVVDDSQLPKDRFSAERLKGVDSTLKIQPAKLEDSAVYLCASSQIPPGLTTDTQYFGPGTRLTVL.

This clonotype was seen more than once but under ten times. This rearrangement joins TRBV29-1 to TRBJ1-1, with D tentatively TRBD1 (5 bases). The V and J ends lost 5 bases and 5 bases respectively, with 18 bases between them. Germline CDR1 reads SQVTM; CDR2 reads ANQGSEA. There are 14 residues in the CDR3. CDR3 DNA: TGCAGCGTTCACAGTTGGACGGGGGTTACTGAAGCTTTCTTT. This codes for CSVHSWTGVTEAFF.

Here the CDR3 DNA reads TGTGCCAGCAGCTTCGGAGGGAGGGCCTCTCCGCAGTACTTC. This codes for CASSFGGRASPQYF. The genes are TRBV7-2 and TRBJ2-7; 7 bases align to TRBD2. Germline-derived CDR1 and CDR2 are SGHTA and FQGNSA. This CDR3 spans 14 amino acids. J was trimmed by 9 bases and V by 3 bases; bases with no gene match: 11.

The chain is built from TRBV4-2 and TRBJ2-2; 13 nucleotides line up with TRBD2. The V segment lost 4 bases and the J segment 6 bases; nucleotides outside the gene matches: 5. CDR3 length: 16 residues. Germline-derived CDR1 and CDR2 are LGHNA and YNFKEQ. CDR3 amino acids: CASSRTSGRGAGELFF. CDR3 in DNA: TGTGCCAGCAGCCGGACTAGCGGGAGAGGAGCCGGGGAGCTGTTTTTT.

This clonotype was detected only a few times. The gene calls are TRBV27 and TRBJ2-7; 9 bases fit TRBD1. The CDR3 covers 15 residues. After removal of 2 bases from V and 3 bases from J, the junction contained 5 bases not matched to a gene. CDR1 is MNHEY and CDR2 is SMNVEV in the germline V gene (reference sequence). In DNA form, the CDR3 reads TGTGCCAGCAGTTTAAACCGGGACAGGGACTACGAGCAGTACTTC. This gives the protein CASSLNRDRDYEQYF.

The chain uses TRBV6-1 and TRBJ1-6; D not resolved. The germline CDR1 and CDR2 sequences are MNHNS and SASEGT. V was shortened by 7 bases and J by 9 bases, with 16 bases between the two germline ends. This CDR3 contains 14 residues. CDR3 in DNA: TGTGCCAGCAACGTCGGGCAGGAGGGTTCACCCCTCCACTTT. This translates into CASNVGQEGSPLHF.

This clonotype was seen a handful of times. The V call is TRBV5-1, the J call TRBJ2-7; 7 bases line up with TRBD1. This CDR3 spans 15 amino acids. Trimming removed 4 bases from V and 1 base from J; junction bases left unmatched: 8. Germline CDR1 and CDR2: SGHRS and YFSETQ. The CDR3 loop is CASSRSQGRSYEQYF. In DNA form, the CDR3 reads TGCGCCAGCAGCCGCTCACAGGGGCGGTCCTACGAGCAGTACTTC.